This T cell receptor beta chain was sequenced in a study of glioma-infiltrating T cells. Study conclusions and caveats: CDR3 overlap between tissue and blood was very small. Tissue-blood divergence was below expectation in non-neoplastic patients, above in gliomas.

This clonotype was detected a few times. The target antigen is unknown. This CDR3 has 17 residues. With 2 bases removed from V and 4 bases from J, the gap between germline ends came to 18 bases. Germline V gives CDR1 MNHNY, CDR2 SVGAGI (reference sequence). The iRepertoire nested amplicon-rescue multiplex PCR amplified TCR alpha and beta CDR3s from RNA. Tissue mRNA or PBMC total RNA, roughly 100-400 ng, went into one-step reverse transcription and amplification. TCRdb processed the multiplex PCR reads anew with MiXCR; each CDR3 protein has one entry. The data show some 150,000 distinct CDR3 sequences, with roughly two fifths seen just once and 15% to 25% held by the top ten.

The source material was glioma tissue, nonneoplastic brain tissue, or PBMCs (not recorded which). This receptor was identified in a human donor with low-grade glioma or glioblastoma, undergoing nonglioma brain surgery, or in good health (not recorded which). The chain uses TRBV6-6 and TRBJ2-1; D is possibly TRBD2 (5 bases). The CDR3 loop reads CASSYDLARTGYNEQFF. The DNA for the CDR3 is TGTGCCAGCAGTTACGATCTGGCGCGGACTGGGTACAATGAGCAGTTCTTC.